This T cell receptor beta chain was observed in a study of somatic mutations in cytotoxic T cells in rheumatoid arthritis (dated by TCRdb to about 2017). General notes on the study: Patient peripheral blood (less than 31 ml EDTA) was drawn right after diagnosis and before any treatment started. A total of roughly 60 rheumatoid arthritis patients and 15 to 20 healthy controls underwent TCRB deep sequencing. A FACSAria II or Sony SH800 was used to flow-sort some V beta antibody-stained T-cell populations at nearly 100% purity, and TCRB sequencing was also done on sorted V beta1+ cells. Whether expanded CD8+ T-cell clones in untreated, newly diagnosed rheumatoid arthritis carry somatic mutations was the study question, and clonality was characterized with TCRB deep sequencing. Median age was essentially the same in the patient group and the control group. What the authors observed across the whole study: The slight underrepresentation of TRBV07 in patients was not corrected for multiple comparisons. In about an eighth of the roughly 65 patients, more than 20% of CD8+ cells belonged to the largest CD8+ clone, while several identical CD8+ TCRB sequences were shared between blood and synovial fluid. CD8+ T-cell clonality did not differ significantly between rheumatoid arthritis patients and age-matched healthy controls. CD8+ clonality increased with age in patients (Spearman r ~ 0.49) but not in healthy controls. The antigen targets of the expanded CD8+ clones were unknown, and absence from virus-specific databases did not rule out viral specificity.

Positive magnetic bead selection on an AutoMACS was used to isolate CD4+ and CD8+ cells, with flow cytometry used to check purity. Initial screening for clonal expansions relied on flow cytometry with a TCR V beta antibody panel, after which sorted CD8+ fractions underwent TCRB deep sequencing for characterization. Ficoll-Paque PLUS density gradient separation was used to isolate peripheral blood mononuclear cells. Nucleospin Tissue or Tissue XS kits were used to extract DNA from CD4-enriched, CD8-enriched or PBMC samples, and a Qubit 2.0 fluorometer was used for quantification. V is cut by 1 base and J by 5 bases, and the space between the germline ends is 13 bases. The germline V gene (reference sequence) supplies CDR1 SGHKS and CDR2 YYEKEE. From cysteine to phenylalanine, the CDR3 is 14 amino acids long. Only the CDR3 DNA is retained, 42 bases long and in frame from the first base. This clone was seen once. Its cognate antigen has yet to be identified. Per-base quality was not reported, and no clone a single base away is much larger than it.

Genomic DNA underwent TCRB CDR3 sequencing using the immunoSEQ assay. From the authors' description of their analysis: Only a few patient CD8+ clones larger than 1% matched published virus-specific TCRB sequences when compared against them. Analyses were restricted to productive TCRB rearrangements. Clonality was calculated as a Shannon entropy-based productive clonality index, and a clone was defined by a unique TCRB CDR3 sequence. Repertoire overlap for a pair of samples was computed from each clone's template counts relative to total templates per sample. Flow cytometry-measured V-gene usage correlated with V-gene usage from TCRB sequencing, with a Spearman r of 0.61. This immuneACCESS table, as held by TCRdb, lists in-frame sequences with V and J called but not all clones. Of the missing ones, under half trace to an unresolved V gene in checked studies; the others have no known cause. V, J and clone size were drawn from that table, and D and trimming were deduced from the DNA. The sample yields about 2,100 clones; 85% were counted once. The ten largest clones represent roughly 38% of the sample.

The chain is encoded by TRBV5-5 joined to TRBJ2-7, with TRBD1 as a weak D call on 5 bases. Source material: CD8+ T cells sorted from blood. The source of this sequence is a man between 60 and 70 years old with rheumatoid arthritis. The CDR3 region reads CASSLLQGYHEQYF. The nucleotide sequence reads TGTGCCAGCAGCTTGCTCCAGGGTTACCACGAGCAGTACTTC.